This passage covers 25 T cell receptor beta chains from one sample sequenced in a study of regulatory T cells in long-lasting Graves disease. As for time point: persistent/refractory GD, antithyroid drugs over 5 years with positive TRAb. RNA from PBMCs was the source of the TCR library. In building TCR beta libraries, iRepertoire HTBI primers were used together with Arm-PCR of CDR3 regions. TCRdb passed the multiplex PCR reads through MiXCR, listing each CDR3 protein once. The data show about 470,000 distinct CDR3 sequences, less than 25% seen once. The sequenced sample was peripheral blood mononuclear cells (PBMCs), obtained when the disease was refractory, from a patient treated with antithyroid drugs. These receptors all stem from a female donor with Graves disease.

This clonotype was observed at least ten times. The CDR3 protein is CSARPSSLNGEKLFF. The CDR3 nucleotides read TGCAGTGCTAGACCCAGTTCGCTTAACGGTGAAAAACTGTTTTTT. The genes are TRBV20-1 and TRBJ1-4, with unresolved D. The V end lost 2 bases, the J end lost 7 bases, and 17 bases lay between the germline ends. CDR1 is DFQATT, CDR2 SNEGSKA, per germline (reference sequence). This CDR3 comprises 15 residues.

At least ten counts were recorded for this clonotype. V usage is TRBV27 and J usage is TRBJ2-5; TRBD1 is a possible D gene (6 bases). V lost 6 bases to trimming and J lost 5 bases, with 13 bases between them. The CDR3 has 13 amino acids. The V gene's germline CDR1 is MNHEY and CDR2 SMNVEV (reference sequence). The CDR3 here is CASRLGGLETQYF. The CDR3 bases are TGTGCCAGCAGACTAGGGGGTTTGGAGACCCAGTACTTC.

This clonotype was detected many times. The J gene is TRBJ2-5, the V gene TRBV29-1, with a possible D match to TRBD2 (6 bases). Trimming took 4 bases from V and 4 from J, leaving 13 bases between them. The CDR3 contains 13 residues. Germline CDR1 reads SQVTM; CDR2 reads ANQGSEA. Here the CDR3 reads CSVGRESAETQYF. CDR3 bases: TGCAGCGTTGGACGGGAGTCAGCAGAGACCCAGTACTTC.

This clonotype was seen a handful of times. The J gene is TRBJ1-2, the V gene TRBV3-1; D gene uncertain. Germline assignment: CDR1 LGHDT and CDR2 YNNKEL (reference sequence). The V end was cut by 1 base, the J end by 8 bases, with 14 bases between. CDR3 length: 14 amino acids. The chain's CDR3 is CASSQGYGESGYTF. As DNA, the CDR3 is TGTGCCAGCAGCCAAGGGTACGGCGAGTCCGGCTACACCTTC.

This clonotype was seen a few times. The J gene is TRBJ2-1, the V gene TRBV11-2, with TRBD2 matching 7 bases. V shed 4 bases, J shed 0 bases, and the junction held 6 bases outside the gene matches. The CDR3 is 16 residues long. Germline V CDR1 and CDR2: SGHAT, FQNNGV. The CDR3 protein is CASSSALANSYNEQFF. The DNA of the CDR3 is TGTGCCAGCAGCTCGGCACTAGCGAACTCCTACAATGAGCAGTTCTTC.

This clonotype appeared a few times. CDR3 loop: CASGLGTGNGNTIYF. The DNA for the CDR3 is TGTGCCAGCGGCCTCGGGACAGGGAATGGAAACACCATATATTTT. The chain joins TRBV28 to TRBJ1-3; 9 nucleotides agree with TRBD1. The J segment lost 3 bases and the V segment lost 8 bases, leaving 8 bases of the junction unmatched. Per the germline V gene, CDR1 is MDHEN and CDR2 is SYDVKM. The CDR3 spans 15 residues.

Worth noting for this clonotype: Being one base from a much bigger clone, this may be a read error. This is likely a read error, given that the CDR3 carries no conserved phenylalanine or tryptophan at its end. The chain employs TRBV6-1 and TRBJ1-1; maybe TRBD1 (6 bases). The CDR3 is made up of 15 amino acids. Germline CDR1 MNHNS, CDR2 SASEGT. Deletions cut 7 bases from V and 0 bases from J, with 15 bases between. The CDR3 DNA sequence: TGTGCCAGCACCCTACCAACAGGGTTGAACACTGAAGCTTTCCTT. Protein: CASTLPTGLNTEAFL.

This chain connects TRBV6-2 or TRBV6-3 to TRBJ2-6, with D perhaps matching TRBD2 (6 bases). CDR3 length equals 16 residues. Germline CDR1 reads MNHEY; CDR2 reads SVGEGT. Trimming left V 8 bases short and J 2 bases short, with 16 bases between. The CDR3 coding sequence is TGTGCCAGCGGTTGGGGGGAATCTCCTGGGGCCAACGTCCTGACTTTC. This gives the protein CASGWGESPGANVLTF.

This clonotype was recorded a few times. This sequence joins TRBV5-1 and TRBJ2-4; 8 bases agree with TRBD2. V was pared by 4 bases and J by 6 bases, with 15 bases of the junction left unmatched. The CDR3 consists of 17 residues. Germline V CDR1 and CDR2: SGHRS, YFSETQ. The CDR3, as DNA: TGCGCCAGCAGCCTGAACCCCCCCGGCGGGGGGTTAAACATTCAGTACTTC. Translation gives CASSLNPPGGGLNIQYF. The variable domain in full, completed from reference TRBV5-1 and TRBJ2-4, reads KAGVTQTPRYLIKTRGQQVTLSCSPISGHRSVSWYQQTPGQGLQFLFEYFSETQRNKGNFPGRFSGRQFSNSRSEMNVSTLELGDSALYLCASSLNPPGGGLNIQYFGAGTRLSVL.

There are many counts of this clonotype. V usage is TRBV5-1 and J usage is TRBJ2-4, with D unclear. Germline V gives CDR1 SGHRS, CDR2 YFSETQ. V lost 0 bases and J 2 bases, leaving 3 bases between the germline ends. This CDR3 has 13 amino acids. CDR3 coding DNA: TGCGCCAGCAGCTTGGATCCCAAAAACATTCAGTACTTC. Translation gives CASSLDPKNIQYF.

Notes on this clonotype: Given a much more abundant clone one base away, this may be a read error. This chain links TRBV7-2 with TRBJ1-2; D call uncertain. Per germline, CDR1 SGHTA and CDR2 FQGNSA. There are 12 residues in the CDR3. Trimming removed 1 base at V and 12 bases at J, with 12 bases between. The DNA of the CDR3 is TGTGCCAGCAGCTTAGTTCGCCCCGGCAACACCTTC. Translated: CASSLVRPGNTF. The variable domain in full, with the rest retrieved from reference TRBV7-2 and TRBJ1-2, is GAGVSQSPSNKVTEKGKDVELRCDPISGHTALYWYRQSLGQGLEFLIYFQGNSAPDKSGLPSDRFSAERTGGSVSTLTIQRTQQEDSAVYLCASSLVRPGNTFGSGTRLTVV.

The V and J genes are TRBV5-1 and TRBJ1-3; D is uncertain. Trimming left V 0 bases short and J 1 base short, with 11 bases between. This CDR3 has 16 residues. Germline CDR1 is SGHRS and CDR2 is YFSETQ. CDR3 amino acids: CASSLGWGASGNTIYF. CDR3 DNA: TGCGCCAGCAGCTTGGGTTGGGGTGCATCTGGAAACACCATATATTTT.

V and J are TRBV28 and TRBJ2-3, with 7 bases that match TRBD2. CDR3 length: 11 residues. V shed 11 bases, J shed 3 bases, and the junction held 2 bases outside the gene matches. CDR1 MDHEN and CDR2 SYDVKM come from the germline V gene. This CDR3 is CAAGGTDTQYF. In DNA form, the CDR3 reads TGTGCCGCCGGGGGGACAGATACGCAGTATTTT. The full variable domain, in which reference TRBV28 and TRBJ2-3 provide the parts outside the CDR3, is DVKVTQSSRYLVKRTGEKVFLECVQDMDHENMFWYRQDPGLGLRLIYFSYDVKMKEKGDIPEGYSVSREKKERFSLILESASTNQTSMYLCAAGGTDTQYFGPGTRLTVL.

This clonotype was counted only a few times. A read error is possible here, since a much larger clone lies one base away. The genes are TRBV6-2 or TRBV6-3 and TRBJ2-5, with 7 bases fitting TRBD1. With V trimmed by 4 bases and J by 5 bases, 4 bases remained unmatched. The germline gives CDR1 MNHEY, CDR2 SVGEGT. The CDR3 is made up of 13 amino acids. In DNA form, the CDR3 reads TGTGCCAGCAGTTTCGACAGGGCGGAGACCCAGTACTTC. It codes for CASSFDRAETQYF.

The table lists this clonotype with many counts. The chain recombines TRBV20-1 with TRBJ2-2; unclear D gene. Germline CDR1 is DFQATT and CDR2 is SNEGSKA (reference sequence). V was pared by 3 bases and J by 0 bases, with 5 bases between. The CDR3 has 13 amino acids. CDR3: CSASPANTGELFF. CDR3 bases: TGCAGTGCTAGCCCCGCGAACACCGGGGAGCTGTTTTTT.

The chain employs TRBV30 and TRBJ1-4, with D perhaps matching TRBD1 (5 bases). The CDR3 has 14 residues. Looked up from germline, CDR1 is GTSNPN and CDR2 is SVGIG (reference sequence). Trimming left V 0 bases short and J 6 bases short, with 11 bases between. In nucleotides, the CDR3 is TGTGCCTGGAGTGTGAATAGGGGTCATGAAAAACTGTTTTTT. This encodes CAWSVNRGHEKLFF.

A few counts support this clonotype. The V call is TRBV7-2, the J call TRBJ2-7; 7 nucleotides agree with TRBD2. Germline V gives CDR1 SGHTA, CDR2 FQGNSA. The V gene end was trimmed by 7 bases and the J gene end by 1 base; junction bases not matched to a gene: 10. The CDR3 covers 15 residues. The CDR3: CASTTVGRESYEQYF. The CDR3, as DNA: TGTGCCAGCACCACCGTGGGGCGGGAGTCCTACGAGCAGTACTTC.

This chain connects TRBV12-3 or TRBV12-4 to TRBJ2-3; 12 bases are a match to TRBD2. The CDR3 sequence is 15 residues long. The J segment lost 2 bases and the V segment lost 5 bases, leaving 2 bases of the junction unmatched. The CDR3 protein is CASSRTSGNTDTQYF. CDR3 coding DNA: TGTGCCAGCAGTCGGACTAGCGGGAACACAGATACGCAGTATTTT.

There are many counts of this clonotype. J is TRBJ2-7 and V is TRBV6-1; the D gene is possibly TRBD1 (6 bases). This CDR3 spans 13 amino acids. Trimming stripped 6 bases from V and 7 bases from J, with 16 bases between. The germline gives CDR1 MNHNS, CDR2 SASEGT. CDR3 nucleotide sequence: TGTGCCAGCAGCCGTACAGGGAACTGGGAGCAGTACTTC. This sequence encodes CASSRTGNWEQYF.

This clonotype has at least ten counts. The V and J genes are TRBV5-1 and TRBJ1-2, with D possibly matching TRBD1 (6 bases). Germline assignment: CDR1 SGHRS and CDR2 YFSETQ. V was pared by 4 bases and J by 1 base, with 11 bases between. The CDR3 extends over 14 amino acids. CDR3 nucleotide sequence: TGCGCCAGCAGCCTCGAGGACAGTAACTATGGCTACACCTTC. Protein: CASSLEDSNYGYTF.

V usage is TRBV3-1 and J usage is TRBJ1-3; TRBD1 aligns across 8 bases. The CDR3 loop spans 14 amino acids. The germline V gene encodes CDR1 LGHDT and CDR2 YNNKEL (reference sequence). V lost 5 bases and J lost 6; bases outside the gene matches: 6. The CDR3 sequence is CASSKGQASNTIYF. CDR3 coding DNA: TGTGCCAGCAGCAAGGGACAGGCGTCAAACACCATATATTTT.

This rearrangement joins TRBV12-3 or TRBV12-4 to TRBJ2-2; 7 nucleotides align to TRBD1. The CDR3 is 16 amino acids. Trimming took 7 bases from V and 1 from J; bases not matched to a gene: 9. The chain's CDR3 is CASTSGDSLNTGELFF. As DNA, the CDR3 is TGTGCCAGCACCTCCGGGGACAGCCTGAACACCGGGGAGCTGTTTTTT.

This clonotype was seen a few times. This rearrangement joins TRBV15 to TRBJ1-4; TRBD1 agrees at 7 bases. Germline CDR1 reads LNHNV; CDR2 reads YYDKDF (reference sequence). V shed 3 bases and J 5 bases; nucleotides not matched to a gene: 6. CDR3 size: 15 residues. The CDR3 spells CATSREGQQNEKLFF. In nucleotides, the CDR3 is TGTGCCACCAGCAGGGAGGGACAGCAGAATGAAAAACTGTTTTTT.

This clonotype occurred many times. The V gene is TRBV11-2, the J gene TRBJ2-7; D is ambiguous. V was cut by 1 base and J by 1 base, with 5 bases left in between. This CDR3 is built from 13 residues. CDR1 SGHAT and CDR2 FQNNGV come from the germline V gene. Here the CDR3 reads CASSLGTSYEQYF. In DNA form, the CDR3 reads TGTGCCAGCAGCTTAGGCACATCCTACGAGCAGTACTTC.

The chain combines TRBV6-1 with TRBJ2-2; D assignment may be TRBD1 or TRBD2 (5 bases each). There are 15 residues in the CDR3. Between the trimmed V and J ends, which lost 6 bases and 2 bases, there was a span of 13 bases. CDR1 is MNHNS, CDR2 SASEGT, per germline. In nucleotides, the CDR3 is TGTGCCAGCAGGGGACGGGGCTTAAACACCGGGGAGCTGTTTTTT. It translates to CASRGRGLNTGELFF.